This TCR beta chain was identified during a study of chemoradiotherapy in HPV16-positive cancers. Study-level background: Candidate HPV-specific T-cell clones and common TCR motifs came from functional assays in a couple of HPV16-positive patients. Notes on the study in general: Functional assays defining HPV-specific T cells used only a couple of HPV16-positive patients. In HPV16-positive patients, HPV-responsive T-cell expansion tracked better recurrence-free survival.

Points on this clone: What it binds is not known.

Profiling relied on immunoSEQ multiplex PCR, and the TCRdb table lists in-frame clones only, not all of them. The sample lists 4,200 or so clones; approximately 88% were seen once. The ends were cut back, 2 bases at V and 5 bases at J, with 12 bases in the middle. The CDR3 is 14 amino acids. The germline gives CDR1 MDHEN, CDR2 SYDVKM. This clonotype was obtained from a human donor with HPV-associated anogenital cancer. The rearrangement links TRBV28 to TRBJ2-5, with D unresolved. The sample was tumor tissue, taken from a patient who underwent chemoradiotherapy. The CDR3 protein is CASSLQHLVETQYF. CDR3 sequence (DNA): TGTGCCAGCAGTTTACAGCACCTGGTGGAGACCCAGTACTTC.